This T cell receptor beta chain was obtained from a study of long-term antiretroviral therapy in people with HIV. Per the germline V gene, CDR1 is SGHDT and CDR2 is YYEEEE. Trimming cost V 4 bases and J 3 bases; bases outside gene matches: 3. The CDR3 is 14 amino acids. Each participant with HIV received care in the United States. The immunoSEQ assay was v3.0, run at survey level. Measured with immunoSEQ multiplex PCR; TCRdb has only the in-frame clones, and not every one. This table holds tens of thousands of clones, around 85% found once. This chain links TRBV5-6 with TRBJ2-7; 11 positions match TRBD1. The receptor's source is a woman in her 50s with HIV. Material: unsorted PBMCs, obtained 3.1 years after starting antiretroviral therapy. Here the CDR3 reads CASSVDRGLYEQYF. DNA for the CDR3: TGTGCCAGCAGCGTGGACAGGGGGCTCTACGAGCAGTACTTC.